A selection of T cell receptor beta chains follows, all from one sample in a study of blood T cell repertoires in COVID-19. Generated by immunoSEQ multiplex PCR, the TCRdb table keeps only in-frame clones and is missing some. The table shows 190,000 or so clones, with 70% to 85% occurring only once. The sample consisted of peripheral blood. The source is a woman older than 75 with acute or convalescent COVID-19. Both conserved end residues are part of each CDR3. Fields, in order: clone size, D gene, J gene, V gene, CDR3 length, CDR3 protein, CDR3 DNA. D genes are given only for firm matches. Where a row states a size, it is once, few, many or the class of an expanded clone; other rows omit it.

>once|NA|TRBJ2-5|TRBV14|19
CASRRTPGLGPPPRETQYF
TGTGCCAGCAGGAGAACCCCGGGTCTTGGCCCCCCTCCAAGAGAGACCCAGTACTTC
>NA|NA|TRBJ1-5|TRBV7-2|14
CASSPRGAPQPQHF
TGTGCCAGCAGCCCACGAGGAGCCCCCCAGCCCCAGCATTTT
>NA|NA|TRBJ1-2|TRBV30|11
CAWSRRYGYTF
TGTGCCTGGAGTAGGAGGTATGGCTACACCTTC
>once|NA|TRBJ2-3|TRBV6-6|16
CASSTPTGVTTDTQYF
TGTGCCAGCAGCACCCCTACGGGAGTTACCACAGATACGCAGTATTTT
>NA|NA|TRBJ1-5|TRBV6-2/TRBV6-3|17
CASSYPSGGLLNQPQHF
TGTGCCAGCAGTTACCCCAGCGGGGGCTTGCTAAATCAGCCCCAGCATTTT
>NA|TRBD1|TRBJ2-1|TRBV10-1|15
CASRGPDRGLNEQFF
TGCGCCAGCAGGGGTCCCGACAGGGGGTTAAATGAGCAGTTCTTC
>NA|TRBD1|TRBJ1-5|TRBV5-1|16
CASSLGGTGGFQPQHF
TGCGCCAGCAGCTTGGGAGGGACAGGGGGCTTCCAGCCCCAGCATTTT
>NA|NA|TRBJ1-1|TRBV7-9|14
CASSLASEGAEAFF
TGTGCCAGCAGCTTAGCTTCCGAGGGCGCTGAAGCTTTCTTT
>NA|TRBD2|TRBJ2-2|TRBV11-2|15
CASSLVLRGAGELFF
TGTGCCAGCAGCTTAGTCCTACGGGGGGCCGGGGAGCTGTTTTTT
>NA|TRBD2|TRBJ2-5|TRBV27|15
CASSPPRGARETQYF
TGTGCCAGCAGCCCCCCGCGGGGGGCCCGAGAGACCCAGTACTTC
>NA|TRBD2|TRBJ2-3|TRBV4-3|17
CASSQRVGRGEPDTQYF
TGCGCCAGCAGCCAACGGGTTGGGCGGGGGGAACCAGATACGCAGTATTTT
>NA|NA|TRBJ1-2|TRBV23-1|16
CASSRASDSPGYGYTF
TGCGCCAGCAGTCGAGCGTCTGATTCTCCCGGCTATGGCTACACCTTC
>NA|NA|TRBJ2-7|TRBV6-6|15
CASSYPGEKNYEQYF
TGTGCCAGCAGTTACCCCGGGGAGAAGAACTACGAGCAGTACTTC
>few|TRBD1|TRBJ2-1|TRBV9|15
CASSKTGTGVYEQFF
TGTGCCAGCAGCAAGACCGGGACAGGGGTTTATGAGCAGTTCTTC
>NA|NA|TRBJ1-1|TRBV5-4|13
CASSRTENTEAFF
TGTGCCAGCAGCCGAACAGAGAACACTGAAGCTTTCTTT
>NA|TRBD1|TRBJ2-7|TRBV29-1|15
CSALRYTGVSYEQYF
TGCAGCGCCCTCCGCTACACAGGGGTCTCCTACGAGCAGTACTTC
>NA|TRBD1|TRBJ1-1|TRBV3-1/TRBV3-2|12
CASSSTGAVTFF
TGTGCCAGCAGCTCAACAGGGGCTGTAACTTTCTTT
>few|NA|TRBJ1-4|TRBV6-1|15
CASSEEFGRSEKLFF
TGTGCCAGCAGTGAAGAATTTGGGAGGAGCGAAAAACTGTTTTTT